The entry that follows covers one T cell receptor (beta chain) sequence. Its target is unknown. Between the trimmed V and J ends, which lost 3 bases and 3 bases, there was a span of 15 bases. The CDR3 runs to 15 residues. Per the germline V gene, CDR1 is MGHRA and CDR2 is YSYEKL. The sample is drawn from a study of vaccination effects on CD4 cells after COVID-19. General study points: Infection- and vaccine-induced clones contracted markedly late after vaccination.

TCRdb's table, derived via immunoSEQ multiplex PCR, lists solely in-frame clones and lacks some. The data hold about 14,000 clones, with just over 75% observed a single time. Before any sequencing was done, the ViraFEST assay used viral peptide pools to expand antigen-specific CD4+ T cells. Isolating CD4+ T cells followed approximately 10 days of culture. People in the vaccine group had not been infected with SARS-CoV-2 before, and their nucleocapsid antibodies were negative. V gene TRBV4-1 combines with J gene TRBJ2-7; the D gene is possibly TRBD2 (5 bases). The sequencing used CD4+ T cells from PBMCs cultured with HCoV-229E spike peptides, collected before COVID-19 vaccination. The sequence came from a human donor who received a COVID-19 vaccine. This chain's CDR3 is CASSQAIADYYEQYF. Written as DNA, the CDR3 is TGCGCCAGCAGCCAGGCCATAGCCGACTACTACGAGCAGTACTTC.